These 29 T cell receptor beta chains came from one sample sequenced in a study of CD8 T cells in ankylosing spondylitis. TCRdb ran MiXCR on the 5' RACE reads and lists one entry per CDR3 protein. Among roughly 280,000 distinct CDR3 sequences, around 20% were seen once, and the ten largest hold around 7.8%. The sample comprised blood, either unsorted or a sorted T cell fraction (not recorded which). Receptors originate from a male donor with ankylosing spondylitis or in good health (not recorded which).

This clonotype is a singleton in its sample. CDR3 nucleotides: TGTGCCAGCAGGCTCTTCGGACTAGGGAAACGGGAGACCCAGTACTTC. Its translation is CASRLFGLGKRETQYF. The V call is TRBV12-3 or TRBV12-4, the J call TRBJ2-5; 7 positions match TRBD2. The CDR3 runs to 16 residues. V trimming: 6 bases; J trimming: 5 bases; junction bases outside the gene matches: 15.

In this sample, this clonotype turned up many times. Here the CDR3 DNA reads TGCAGTGCTAGAGTCGGGGCCGCAGGCAATCAGCCCCAGCATTTT. As protein: CSARVGAAGNQPQHF. The chain employs TRBV20-1 and TRBJ1-5, with a tentative D call TRBD1 (5 bases). CDR1 and CDR2 (germline): DFQATT, SNEGSKA (reference sequence). Trimming stripped 1 base from V and 2 bases from J, with 12 bases between. The CDR3 is 15 amino acids.

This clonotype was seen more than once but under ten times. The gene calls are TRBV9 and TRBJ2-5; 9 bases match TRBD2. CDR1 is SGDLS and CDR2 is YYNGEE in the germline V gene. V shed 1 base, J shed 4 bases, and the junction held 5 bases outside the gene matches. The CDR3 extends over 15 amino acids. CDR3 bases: TGTGCCAGCAGCGTACTCCCTAGCGGGGCAGAGACCCAGTACTTC. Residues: CASSVLPSGAETQYF.

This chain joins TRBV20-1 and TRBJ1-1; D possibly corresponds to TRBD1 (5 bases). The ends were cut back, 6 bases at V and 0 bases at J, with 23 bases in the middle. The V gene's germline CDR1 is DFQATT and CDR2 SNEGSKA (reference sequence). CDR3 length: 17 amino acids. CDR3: CSARESGTNILNTEAFF. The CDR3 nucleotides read TGCAGTGCCCGGGAATCCGGGACCAATATACTGAACACTGAAGCTTTCTTT.

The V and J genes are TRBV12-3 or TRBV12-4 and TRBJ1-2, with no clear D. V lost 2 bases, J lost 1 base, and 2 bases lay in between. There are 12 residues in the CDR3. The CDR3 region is CASSLNNYGYTF. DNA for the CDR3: TGTGCCAGCAGTTTAAATAACTATGGCTACACCTTC.

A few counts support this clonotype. The CDR3: CASTRQPPSYNEQFF. In DNA form, the CDR3 reads TGTGCCAGCACAAGACAGCCCCCGTCCTACAATGAGCAGTTCTTC. The V call is TRBV5-6, the J call TRBJ2-1; TRBD1 might be the D (5 bases). Germline lookup yields CDR1 SGHDT and CDR2 YYEEEE. Trimming left V 6 bases short and J 1 base short, with 14 bases between. The CDR3 extends over 15 amino acids.

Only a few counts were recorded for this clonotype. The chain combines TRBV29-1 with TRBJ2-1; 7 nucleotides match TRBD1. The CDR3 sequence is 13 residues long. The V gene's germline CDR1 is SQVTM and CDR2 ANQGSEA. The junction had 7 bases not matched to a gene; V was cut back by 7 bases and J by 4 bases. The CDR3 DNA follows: TGCAGCGCTGACAGGGCCCAATACAATGAGCAGTTCTTC. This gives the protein CSADRAQYNEQFF.

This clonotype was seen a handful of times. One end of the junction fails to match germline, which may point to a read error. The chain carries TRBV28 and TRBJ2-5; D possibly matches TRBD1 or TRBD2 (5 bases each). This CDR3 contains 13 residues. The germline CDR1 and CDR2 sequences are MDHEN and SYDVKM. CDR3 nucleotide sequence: TGCGCCAGCATCCTCGGCAGGGCGGGGACCCAGTACTTC. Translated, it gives CASILGRAGTQYF.

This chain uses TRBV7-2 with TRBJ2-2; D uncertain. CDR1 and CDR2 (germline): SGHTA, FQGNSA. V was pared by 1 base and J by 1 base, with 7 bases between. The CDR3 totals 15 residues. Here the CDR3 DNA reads TGTGCCAGCAGCTTAGGGTACAGGAACACCGGGGAGCTGTTTTTT. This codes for CASSLGYRNTGELFF.

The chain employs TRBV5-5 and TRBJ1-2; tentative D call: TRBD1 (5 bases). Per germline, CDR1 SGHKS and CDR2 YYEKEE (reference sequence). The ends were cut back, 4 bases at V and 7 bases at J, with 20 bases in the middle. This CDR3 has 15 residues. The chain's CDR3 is CASSLEGLRSGGYTF. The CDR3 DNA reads TGTGCCAGCAGCCTAGAGGGACTCCGAAGCGGTGGCTACACCTTC.

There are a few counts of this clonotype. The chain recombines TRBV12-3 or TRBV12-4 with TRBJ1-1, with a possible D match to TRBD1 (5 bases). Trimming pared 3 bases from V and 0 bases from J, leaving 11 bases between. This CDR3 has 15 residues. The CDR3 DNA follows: TGTGCCAGCAGTTTGGGGCGAAGTCTGAACACTGAAGCTTTCTTT. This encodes CASSLGRSLNTEAFF.

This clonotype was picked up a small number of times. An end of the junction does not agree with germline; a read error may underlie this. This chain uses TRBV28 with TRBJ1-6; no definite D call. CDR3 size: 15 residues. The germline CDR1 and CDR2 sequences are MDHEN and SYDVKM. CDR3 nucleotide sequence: TGTGCCCTCGCAATCCAGGCAGGACCTAATTCACCCCTCTACTTT. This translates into CALAIQAGPNSPLYF.

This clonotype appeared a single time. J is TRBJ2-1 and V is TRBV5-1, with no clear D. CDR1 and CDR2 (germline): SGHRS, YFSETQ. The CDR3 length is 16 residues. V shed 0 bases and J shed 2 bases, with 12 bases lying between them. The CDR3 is CASSLELGSPYNEQFF. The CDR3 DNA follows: TGCGCCAGCAGCTTGGAGTTGGGTTCCCCCTACAATGAGCAGTTCTTC.

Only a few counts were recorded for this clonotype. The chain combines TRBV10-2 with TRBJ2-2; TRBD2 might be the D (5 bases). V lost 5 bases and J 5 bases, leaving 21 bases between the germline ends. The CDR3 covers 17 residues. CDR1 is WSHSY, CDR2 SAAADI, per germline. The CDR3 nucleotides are TGCGCCAGCAGTCTTCTCGCGGGTGAACTGACGACCGGGGAGCTGTTTTTT. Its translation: CASSLLAGELTTGELFF.

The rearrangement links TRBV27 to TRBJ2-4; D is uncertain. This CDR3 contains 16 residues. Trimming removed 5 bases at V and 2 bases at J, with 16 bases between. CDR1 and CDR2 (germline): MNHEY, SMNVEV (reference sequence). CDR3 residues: CASSPQYEVTKNIQYF. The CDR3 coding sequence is TGTGCCAGCAGTCCCCAGTATGAGGTGACCAAAAACATTCAGTACTTC.

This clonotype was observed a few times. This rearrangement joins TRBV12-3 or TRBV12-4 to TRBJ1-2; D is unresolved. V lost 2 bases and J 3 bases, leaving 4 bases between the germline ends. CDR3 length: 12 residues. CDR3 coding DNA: TGTGCCAGCAGTTTAAGTGACTATGGCTACACCTTC. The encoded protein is CASSLSDYGYTF.

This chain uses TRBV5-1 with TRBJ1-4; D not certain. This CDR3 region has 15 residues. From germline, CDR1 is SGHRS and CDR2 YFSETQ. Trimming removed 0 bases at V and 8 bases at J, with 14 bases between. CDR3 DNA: TGCGCCAGCAGCTTGGAGCCAGGCCATAGGGAAAAACTGTTTTTT. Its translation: CASSLEPGHREKLFF. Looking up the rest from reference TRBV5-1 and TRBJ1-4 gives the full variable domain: KAGVTQTPRYLIKTRGQQVTLSCSPISGHRSVSWYQQTPGQGLQFLFEYFSETQRNKGNFPGRFSGRQFSNSRSEMNVSTLELGDSALYLCASSLEPGHREKLFFGSGTQLSVL.

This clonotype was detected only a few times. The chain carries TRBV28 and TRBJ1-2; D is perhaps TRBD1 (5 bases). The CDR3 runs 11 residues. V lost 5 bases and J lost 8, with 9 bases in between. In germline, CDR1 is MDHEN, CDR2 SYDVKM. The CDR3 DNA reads TGTGCCAGCAGTATAGGGGTCGGCTACACCTTC. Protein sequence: CASSIGVGYTF.

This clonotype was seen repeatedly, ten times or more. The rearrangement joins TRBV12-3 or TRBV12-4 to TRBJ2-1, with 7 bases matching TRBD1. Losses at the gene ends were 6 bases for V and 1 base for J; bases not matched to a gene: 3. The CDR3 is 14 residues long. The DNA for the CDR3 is TGTGCCAGCAGGCCAGGGGGTTCCTACAATGAGCAGTTCTTC. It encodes CASRPGGSYNEQFF.

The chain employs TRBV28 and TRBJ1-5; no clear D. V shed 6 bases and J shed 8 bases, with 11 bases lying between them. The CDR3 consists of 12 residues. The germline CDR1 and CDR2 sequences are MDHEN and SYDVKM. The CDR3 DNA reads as TGTGCCAGCAGCGCTTCGGTGGAGCCCCAGCATTTT. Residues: CASSASVEPQHF.

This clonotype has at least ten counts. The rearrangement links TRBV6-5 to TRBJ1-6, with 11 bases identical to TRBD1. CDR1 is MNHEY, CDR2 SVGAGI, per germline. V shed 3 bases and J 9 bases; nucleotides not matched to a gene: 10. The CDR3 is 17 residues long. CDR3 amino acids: CASSYPDRGRTGSPLHF. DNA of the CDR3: TGTGCCAGCAGTTATCCGGACAGGGGGCGAACGGGTTCACCCCTCCACTTT.

For the CDR3, the DNA is TGTGCCACCAGTGATTTTGGCGGAGGGGCCCATGAGCAGTTCTTC. Translation: CATSDFGGGAHEQFF. V is TRBV24-1 and J is TRBJ2-1, with a tentative D call TRBD2 (6 bases). V was trimmed by 1 base and J by 8 bases, leaving 14 bases between them. The CDR3 totals 15 residues. The V gene's germline CDR1 is KGHDR and CDR2 SFDVKD.

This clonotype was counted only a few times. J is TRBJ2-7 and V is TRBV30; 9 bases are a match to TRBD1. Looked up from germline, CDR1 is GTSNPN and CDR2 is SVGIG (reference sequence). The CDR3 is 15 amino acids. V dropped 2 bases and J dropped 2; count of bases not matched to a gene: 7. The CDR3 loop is CAWSLGGTGPYEQYV. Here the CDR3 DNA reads TGTGCCTGGAGTCTAGGGGGGACAGGGCCCTACGAGCAGTACGTC.

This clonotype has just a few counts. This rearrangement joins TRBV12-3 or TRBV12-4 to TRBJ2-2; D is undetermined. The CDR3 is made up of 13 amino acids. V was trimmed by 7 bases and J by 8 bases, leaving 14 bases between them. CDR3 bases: TGTGCCAGCACCTGGGCCCAAAGAGGGGAGCTGTTTTTT. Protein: CASTWAQRGELFF.

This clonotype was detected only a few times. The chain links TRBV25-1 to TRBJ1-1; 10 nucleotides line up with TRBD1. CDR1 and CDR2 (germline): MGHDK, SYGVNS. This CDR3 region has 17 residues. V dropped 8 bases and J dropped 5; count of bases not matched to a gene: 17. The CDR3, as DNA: TGTGCCAGCTCCCGAACGCCCAGGGGGACAGGGGAAACTGAAGCTTTCTTT. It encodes CASSRTPRGTGETEAFF.

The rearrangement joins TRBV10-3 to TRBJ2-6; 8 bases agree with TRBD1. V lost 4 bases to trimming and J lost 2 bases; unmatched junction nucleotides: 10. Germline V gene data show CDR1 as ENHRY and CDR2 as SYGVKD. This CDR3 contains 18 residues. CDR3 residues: CAISGRDGQGTGANVLTF. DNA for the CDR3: TGTGCCATCAGTGGCAGGGATGGACAGGGCACTGGGGCCAACGTCCTGACTTTC.

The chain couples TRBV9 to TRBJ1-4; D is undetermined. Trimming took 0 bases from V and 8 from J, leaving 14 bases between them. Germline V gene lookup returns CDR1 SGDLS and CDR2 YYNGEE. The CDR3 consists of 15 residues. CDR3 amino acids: CASSVGNSQGEKLFF. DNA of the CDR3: TGTGCCAGCAGCGTAGGTAACAGCCAAGGGGAAAAACTGTTTTTT.

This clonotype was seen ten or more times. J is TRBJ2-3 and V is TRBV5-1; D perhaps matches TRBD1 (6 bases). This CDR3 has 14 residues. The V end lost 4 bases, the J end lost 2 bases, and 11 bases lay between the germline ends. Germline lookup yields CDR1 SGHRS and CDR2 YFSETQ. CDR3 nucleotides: TGCGCCAGCAGCCCTGGACAGAACACAGATACGCAGTATTTT. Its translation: CASSPGQNTDTQYF.

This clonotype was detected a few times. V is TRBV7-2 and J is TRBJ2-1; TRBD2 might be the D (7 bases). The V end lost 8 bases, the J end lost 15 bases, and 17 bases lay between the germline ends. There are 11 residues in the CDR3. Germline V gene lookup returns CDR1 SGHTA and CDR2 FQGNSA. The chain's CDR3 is CASPEGDYWFF. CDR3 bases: TGTGCCAGCCCCGAGGGGGACTATTGGTTCTTC.